This T cell receptor beta chain was recorded in a study of T cells in Graves' hyperthyroidism and ophthalmopathy. The overall study: Peripheral blood samples were taken at initial diagnosis, prior to any treatment.

This CDR3 is 14 amino acids long. V trimming: 4 bases; J trimming: 5 bases; junction bases outside the gene matches: 5. The germline V gene encodes CDR1 LGHNA and CDR2 YNFKEQ. Exclusions: uncontrolled infection, other autoimmune disease, pregnancy, lactation. Amplified TCR beta CDR3 regions derived from RNA transcripts. With the HTBI primer set, the TCR CDR3 went through a first round of RT-PCR. TCRdb recomputed calls from the multiplex PCR reads with MiXCR, one row per CDR3 protein. There are over 400,000 distinct CDR3 sequences in the sample; roughly 14% occur only once, and less than 15% lies in the top ten. This clonotype occurred many times. Antigen: not known. Whole-study results and caveats: In the blood, most expanded thyroid clonotypes above 0.001 appeared as well. In the analysis, a 13 V-J model separated ophthalmopathy from stable hyperthyroidism.

The sample taken for sequencing was blood. This sequence was found in a man younger than 30 with Graves' ophthalmopathy. The genes are TRBV4-2 and TRBJ2-7; TRBD1 matches at 10 bases. The CDR3 sequence: CASSLDRGSDEQYF. The CDR3 bases are TGTGCCAGCAGCCTGGACAGGGGGTCCGACGAGCAGTACTTC.